This TCR beta chain emerged from a study of early T cells in non-severe SARS-CoV-2 infection. Study background: Unpaired chains resulted from sequencing bulk RNA of unsorted whole blood.

Each single cDNA molecule received a unique molecular identifier. TCRdb independently ran MiXCR on the 5' RACE reads; one entry per CDR3 protein. This table has roughly 100,000 distinct CDR3 sequences, roughly 14% appearing once. The CDR3 totals 15 residues. Per the germline V gene, CDR1 is SEHNR and CDR2 is FQNEAQ (reference sequence). V shed 6 bases and J shed 2 bases, with 13 bases lying between them. This clonotype was detected only a few times. The receptor was isolated from an adult who was a healthcare worker with PCR-confirmed SARS-CoV-2 infection or an uninfected control (not recorded which). This chain connects TRBV7-9 to TRBJ2-2, with a weak D call TRBD1 (6 bases). The sample consisted of whole blood. CDR3 bases: TGTGCCAGCAGGGCCGGACAGACTAACACCGGGGAGCTGTTTTTT. It specifies CASRAGQTNTGELFF.